These 11 T cell receptor beta chains originate from one sample sequenced in a study of OX40 agonist ivuxolimab in advanced cancers. Using immunoSEQ multiplex PCR, the repertoire was profiled, and TCRdb retains in-frame clones only, with some absent. Of around 51,000 clones detected, about nine tenths appear once; the ten largest clones hold 3.5% to 4.5%. The sequenced sample was CD4+ or CD8+ T cells sorted from blood, obtained in a trial of the OX40 agonist ivuxolimab. These receptors all stem from an adult with an advanced solid tumor such as melanoma, head and neck, liver or kidney cancer.

J is TRBJ2-1 and V is TRBV29-1; no definite D call. Germline V CDR1 and CDR2: SQVTM, ANQGSEA. The CDR3 sequence is 13 residues long. The V end was cut by 7 bases, the J end by 0 bases, with 10 bases between. The CDR3 region is CSAKDSSYNEQFF. CDR3 DNA sequence: TGCAGCGCCAAGGATTCCTCCTACAATGAGCAGTTCTTC.

The chain has TRBV4-2 and TRBJ2-3; 8 bases are a match to TRBD2. Trimming cost V 3 bases and J 4 bases; bases outside gene matches: 6. The CDR3 totals 15 residues. Germline-derived CDR1 and CDR2 are LGHNA and YNFKEQ. In DNA, the CDR3 is TGTGCCAGCAGCCAGGGGGGAGCGGGGGCAGATACGCAGTATTTT. Residues: CASSQGGAGADTQYF.

This clone was seen just once. The chain links TRBV2 to TRBJ1-2, with D hard to call. V lost 11 bases and J lost 5, with 18 bases in between. Germline CDR1 is SNHLY and CDR2 is FYNNEI. This CDR3 has 13 residues. CDR3 in amino acids: CARAPPLSYGYTF. The DNA for the CDR3 is TGTGCCCGTGCCCCCCCACTCAGTTATGGCTACACCTTC.

The CDR3 reads CASSLGTMSFTDTQYF. CDR3 DNA sequence: TGTGCCAGCAGCCTCGGGACTATGTCCTTCACAGATACGCAGTATTTT. The chain recombines TRBV7-6 with TRBJ2-3; 7 bases align to TRBD2. The V gene's germline CDR1 is SGHVS and CDR2 FNYEAQ. The junction had 10 bases not matched to a gene; V was cut back by 5 bases and J by 2 bases. The length of the CDR3 is 16 residues. Using reference TRBV7-6 and TRBJ2-3 for the parts outside the CDR3, the full variable domain is GAGVSQSPRYKVTKRGQDVALRCDPISGHVSLYWYRQALGQGPEFLTYFNYEAQQDKSGLPNDRFSAERPEGSISTLTIQRTEQRDSAMYRCASSLGTMSFTDTQYFGPGTRLTVL.

The chain combines TRBV14 with TRBJ2-7, with D unclear. There are 11 residues in the CDR3. Germline CDR1 is SGHDN and CDR2 is FVKESK. V shed 8 bases and J shed 3 bases, with 8 bases lying between them. DNA for the CDR3: TGTGCCAGCGCACGGTACTACGAGCAGTACTTC. Amino acids: CASARYYEQYF.

The V and J genes are TRBV11-2 and TRBJ2-1, with D possibly matching TRBD1 (6 bases). This CDR3 contains 16 residues. Germline CDR1 SGHAT, CDR2 FQNNGV. With 2 bases removed from V and 10 bases from J, the gap between germline ends came to 21 bases. The DNA of the CDR3 is TGTGCCAGCAGCTTAATCTTTGGGGGCCTGGGCGGGGAGCAGTTCTTC. Translating gives CASSLIFGGLGGEQFF.

The gene calls are TRBV10-3 and TRBJ2-1; D perhaps matches TRBD2 (5 bases). The CDR3 is 13 amino acids. The V and J ends lost 6 bases and 6 bases respectively, with 12 bases between them. In germline, CDR1 is ENHRY, CDR2 SYGVKD. DNA of the CDR3: TGTGCCATCAGAACGACTGGAGGCAATGAGCAGTTCTTC. It specifies CAIRTTGGNEQFF.

The chain joins TRBV28 to TRBJ1-1, with 7 bases identical to TRBD1. Germline CDR1 MDHEN, CDR2 SYDVKM. Trimming at V came to 8 bases and at J to 5 bases, leaving 8 bases not matched to a gene. The CDR3 totals 13 residues. The CDR3 loop reads CASGETGRTEAFF. The CDR3 nucleotides read TGTGCCAGCGGAGAGACAGGGCGAACTGAAGCTTTCTTT. Looking up the rest from reference TRBV28 and TRBJ1-1 gives the full variable domain: DVKVTQSSRYLVKRTGEKVFLECVQDMDHENMFWYRQDPGLGLRLIYFSYDVKMKEKGDIPEGYSVSREKKERFSLILESASTNQTSMYLCASGETGRTEAFFGQGTRLTVV.

The CDR3 nucleotides are TGTGCCAGCAGTGAAGAAGGTATGAGTGGCTACACCTTC. Encoded protein: CASSEEGMSGYTF. This sequence joins TRBV25-1 and TRBJ1-2; D gene uncertain. Deletions cut 2 bases from V and 7 bases from J, with 11 bases between. Germline lookup yields CDR1 MGHDK and CDR2 SYGVNS. This CDR3 has 13 residues.

This clone was counted a single time. The chain links TRBV5-4 to TRBJ2-7; the D is unclear. The CDR3 runs 14 residues. Germline V lookup: CDR1 SGHNT, CDR2 YYREEE (reference sequence). V was pared by 3 bases and J by 0 bases, with 10 bases between. CDR3 loop: CASSSPTSSYEQYF. The CDR3 DNA sequence: TGTGCCAGCAGCTCCCCCACGAGCTCCTACGAGCAGTACTTC. Combining the CDR3 with reference TRBV5-4 and TRBJ2-7 gives the whole variable domain ETGVTQSPTHLIKTRGQQVTLRCSSQSGHNTVSWYQQALGQGPQFIFQYYREEENGRGNFPPRFSGLQFPNYSSELNVNALELDDSALYLCASSSPTSSYEQYFGPGTRLTVT.

This clone was counted once. J is TRBJ1-6 and V is TRBV7-2, with a tentative D call TRBD1 (5 bases). This CDR3 region has 16 residues. Germline V gene lookup returns CDR1 SGHTA and CDR2 FQGNSA. V lost 5 bases and J 7 bases, leaving 18 bases between the germline ends. The CDR3 loop reads CASSHGPGLENSPLHF. The DNA for the CDR3 is TGTGCCAGCAGCCATGGTCCAGGGCTGGAGAATTCACCCCTCCACTTT.